Listed here are 2 T cell receptor beta chains from one sample, sequenced in a study of glioma-infiltrating T cells after dendritic cell vaccination. Using immunoSEQ multiplex PCR, the repertoire was profiled, and TCRdb retains in-frame clones only, with some absent. The data show approximately 48,000 clones, around 89% seen once. Time point specified: after dendritic cell vaccination, including at tumor progression/relapse. The sample consisted of blood, taken after dendritic cell vaccination. Receptors originate from a human donor with glioblastoma.

The chain combines TRBV6-1 with TRBJ1-1; no definite D call. With 2 bases removed from V and 1 base from J, the gap between germline ends came to 17 bases. Germline V CDR1 and CDR2: MNHNS, SASEGT. The CDR3 length is 17 residues. The CDR3 DNA sequence: TGTGCCAGCAGTGAATCTCCCTCGGGATATACGAACACTGAAGCTTTCTTT. As protein: CASSESPSGYTNTEAFF.

V gene TRBV7-2 combines with J gene TRBJ2-7; D possibly corresponds to TRBD2 (6 bases). Trimming took off 6 bases at V and 0 bases at J, with 15 bases between the two ends. In germline, CDR1 is SGHTA, CDR2 FQGNSA. This CDR3 comprises 15 residues. The CDR3 DNA sequence: TGTGCCAGCAGACAGAATAGCGGTAGCTCCTACGAGCAGTACTTC. It translates to CASRQNSGSSYEQYF.